The 21 T cell receptor beta chains below were found in one sample sequenced in a study of cytomegalovirus exposure and HLA in healthy donors. With 60 Vbeta and 13 Jbeta primers, the PCR was carried out. Here immunoSEQ multiplex PCR was the method, and the copy in TCRdb shows in-frame clones only, minus some. The repertoire holds 140,000 to 150,000 clones, with 80% as singletons. The sample comprised PBMCs. These receptor sequences come from a man aged 40-49 years in good health and CMV-seronegative.

This rearrangement joins TRBV10-1 to TRBJ2-3, with 9 bases matching TRBD2. Germline lookup yields CDR1 WNHNN and CDR2 SYGVQD (reference sequence). Losses at the gene ends were 6 bases for V and 5 bases for J; bases not matched to a gene: 9. The CDR3 is 15 amino acids. CDR3 in amino acids: CASRSGGGAGDTQYF. The CDR3 DNA follows: TGCGCCAGCAGATCCGGCGGGGGGGCCGGAGATACGCAGTATTTT.

This rearrangement joins TRBV25-1 to TRBJ2-1; maybe TRBD2 (6 bases). The CDR3 length is 14 residues. Germline V gene data show CDR1 as MGHDK and CDR2 as SYGVNS. V gave up 5 bases and J gave up 7 bases, with 15 bases separating them. The CDR3 here is CASSPGGLLNEQFF. DNA of the CDR3: TGTGCCAGCAGTCCTGGAGGACTACTGAATGAGCAGTTCTTC.

The chain links TRBV15 to TRBJ1-4; D remains ambiguous. The CDR3 loop spans 14 amino acids. V lost 5 bases, J lost 7 bases, and 14 bases lay in between. Germline values: CDR1 LNHNV, CDR2 YYDKDF (reference sequence). CDR3 in DNA: TGTGCCACCAGCGTACGGGATGGCCTTGAAAAACTGTTTTTT. Residues: CATSVRDGLEKLFF.

The chain joins TRBV7-2 to TRBJ1-2, with unresolved D. V was cut by 1 base and J by 4 bases, with 10 bases left in between. The CDR3 length is 14 residues. CDR1 SGHTA and CDR2 FQGNSA come from the germline V gene. The DNA for the CDR3 is TGTGCCAGCAGCTTAGTACGAGAAAGCTATGGCTACACCTTC. Translating gives CASSLVRESYGYTF.

The chain has TRBV6-5 and TRBJ2-3, with unresolved D. This CDR3 contains 15 residues. Trimming stripped 4 bases from V and 2 bases from J, with 13 bases between. Germline V gives CDR1 MNHEY, CDR2 SVGAGI. DNA of the CDR3: TGTGCCAGCAGTTCCCCCCCCGGAGCCACAGATACGCAGTATTTT. Its translation: CASSSPPGATDTQYF.

On this clone itself: The sample carries other DNA sequences with the same CDR3. V gene TRBV9 combines with J gene TRBJ2-7; 7 bases line up with TRBD2. V lost 2 bases to trimming and J lost 0 bases; unmatched junction nucleotides: 2. CDR3 size: 14 residues. Germline V gene lookup returns CDR1 SGDLS and CDR2 YYNGEE. The CDR3: CASSVGGSSYEQYF. The DNA for the CDR3 is TGTGCCAGCAGCGTCGGGGGGAGCTCCTACGAGCAGTACTTC.

The V gene is TRBV7-2, the J gene TRBJ2-5; TRBD1 agrees at 8 bases. Trimming removed 5 bases from V and 4 bases from J; junction bases left unmatched: 6. The germline CDR1 and CDR2 sequences are SGHTA and FQGNSA. This CDR3 is built from 14 residues. CDR3 DNA: TGTGCCAGCAGCGCGAACAGGGGGAGAGAGACCCAGTACTTC. It yields the protein CASSANRGRETQYF.

This clone occurred a few times. The chain employs TRBV19 and TRBJ1-5; perhaps TRBD1 as D (6 bases). Germline-derived CDR1 and CDR2 are LNHDA and SQIVND (reference sequence). The V gene lost 1 base and the J gene lost 1 base, with 8 bases spanning the gap. CDR3 size: 15 residues. CDR3 in DNA: TGTGCCAGTAGTATAGCGAGGGGGAGCAATCAGCCCCAGCATTTT. The encoded protein is CASSIARGSNQPQHF.

The chain is built from TRBV5-5 and TRBJ1-2; 9 bases agree with TRBD1. From germline, CDR1 is SGHKS and CDR2 YYEKEE (reference sequence). This CDR3 is built from 16 residues. Trimming cost V 0 bases and J 7 bases; bases outside gene matches: 10. The CDR3: CASSLALDRGIGGYTF. CDR3 bases: TGTGCCAGCAGCTTGGCCTTGGACAGGGGTATCGGTGGCTACACCTTC.

Comment on this clone: Other DNA sequences in the sample encode the same CDR3. The V call is TRBV7-2, the J call TRBJ1-1; the D gene is possibly TRBD1 (5 bases). Trimming pared 3 bases from V and 0 bases from J, leaving 5 bases between. The CDR3 length is 13 residues. From germline, CDR1 is SGHTA and CDR2 FQGNSA. This chain's CDR3 is CASSLTVNTEAFF. CDR3 sequence (DNA): TGTGCCAGCAGCTTGACAGTGAACACTGAAGCTTTCTTT.

The chain recombines TRBV7-8 with TRBJ1-2; 12 positions agree with TRBD1. Germline V gene sequence: CDR1 SGHVS, CDR2 FQNEAQ. The CDR3 extends over 18 amino acids. Trimming at V came to 2 bases and at J to 7 bases, leaving 14 bases not matched to a gene. CDR3 region: CASSLLPPGQGAPGGYTF. The CDR3 DNA reads as TGTGCCAGCAGCTTATTACCCCCGGGACAGGGGGCTCCAGGTGGCTACACCTTC.

This clone turned up a few times. The genes are TRBV10-2 and TRBJ2-5; weak D call: TRBD1 (6 bases). There are 13 residues in the CDR3. V dropped 2 bases and J dropped 5 bases, with 9 bases sitting between them. Germline assignment: CDR1 WSHSY and CDR2 SAAADI. The CDR3 loop reads CASSETGRETQYF. The CDR3 coding sequence is TGCGCCAGCAGTGAGACAGGGCGGGAGACCCAGTACTTC.

The V gene is TRBV6-5, the J gene TRBJ1-2; 10 nucleotides line up with TRBD1. The CDR3 contains 14 residues. Germline-derived CDR1 and CDR2 are MNHEY and SVGAGI. With 6 bases clipped from V and 5 bases from J, the junction kept 6 bases outside the gene matches. CDR3 DNA: TGTGCCAGCAGACAGACAGGGGGCGGGTATGGCTACACCTTC. This translates into CASRQTGGGYGYTF.

A single count supports this clone. The CDR3 sequence is CASSLDQGTNYGYTF. In DNA form, the CDR3 reads TGCGCCAGCAGCTTGGATCAGGGAACTAACTATGGCTACACCTTC. The chain joins TRBV5-1 to TRBJ1-2; weak D call: TRBD1 (5 bases). The CDR3 sequence is 15 residues long. From germline, CDR1 is SGHRS and CDR2 YFSETQ. Trimming shortened V by 0 bases and J by 0 bases, and 9 bases separated the two germline ends.

V is TRBV9 and J is TRBJ2-3; TRBD2 matches 12 bases. Germline CDR1 is SGDLS and CDR2 is YYNGEE. The CDR3 spans 17 residues. V shed 0 bases, J shed 11 bases, and the junction held 13 bases outside the gene matches. This CDR3 reads CASSVVATSGGSAMQYF. DNA for the CDR3: TGTGCCAGCAGCGTAGTAGCTACTAGCGGGGGGTCGGCTATGCAGTATTTT.

The genes are TRBV27 and TRBJ2-6; D remains ambiguous. Germline loops: CDR1 MNHEY, CDR2 SMNVEV (reference sequence). V lost 3 bases and J lost 1, with 4 bases in between. The CDR3 is made up of 14 amino acids. The CDR3 DNA reads TGTGCCAGCAGTTTCGGGTCTGGGGCCAACGTCCTGACTTTC. This sequence encodes CASSFGSGANVLTF.

The chain couples TRBV19 to TRBJ1-2; 8 bases match TRBD1. The germline gives CDR1 LNHDA, CDR2 SQIVND (reference sequence). With 4 bases clipped from V and 1 base from J, the junction kept 5 bases outside the gene matches. The CDR3 has 15 amino acids. In DNA form, the CDR3 reads TGTGCCAGTAGTAGACAGGGGACCCTTAACTATGGCTACACCTTC. Translated, it gives CASSRQGTLNYGYTF.

The chain is built from TRBV5-1 and TRBJ2-7; a weak D match, TRBD2 (6 bases). The germline V gene encodes CDR1 SGHRS and CDR2 YFSETQ. V was pared by 0 bases and J by 3 bases, with 10 bases between. CDR3 length: 14 residues. CDR3 amino acids: CASSLETGGYEQYF. The DNA of the CDR3 is TGCGCCAGCAGCTTGGAAACCGGGGGCTACGAGCAGTACTTC. The full variable domain, its missing parts supplied by reference TRBV5-1 and TRBJ2-7, is KAGVTQTPRYLIKTRGQQVTLSCSPISGHRSVSWYQQTPGQGLQFLFEYFSETQRNKGNFPGRFSGRQFSNSRSEMNVSTLELGDSALYLCASSLETGGYEQYFGPGTRLTVT.

J is TRBJ2-7 and V is TRBV5-4, with a possible D match to TRBD1 (6 bases). Germline V gene lookup returns CDR1 SGHNT and CDR2 YYREEE (reference sequence). The V end was cut by 6 bases, the J end by 0 bases, with 16 bases between. CDR3 length: 15 residues. The CDR3 bases are TGTGCCAGCACCGCCGGGCAGGGGAGCTCCTACGAGCAGTACTTC. This codes for CASTAGQGSSYEQYF.

CDR3 sequence (DNA): TGTGCCAGCCAACTCCGGGTTAGCTCCTACAATGAGCAGTTCTTC. It specifies CASQLRVSSYNEQFF. The V and J genes are TRBV27 and TRBJ2-1; unclear D gene. The CDR3 has 15 amino acids. Germline lookup yields CDR1 MNHEY and CDR2 SMNVEV (reference sequence). V lost 8 bases to trimming and J lost 0 bases, with 14 bases between them.

A single count supports this clone. The rearrangement uses TRBV7-2 and TRBJ2-3, with 8 bases identical to TRBD2. The CDR3 has 15 residues. In germline, CDR1 is SGHTA, CDR2 FQGNSA. V trimming: 7 bases; J trimming: 2 bases; junction bases outside the gene matches: 8. This CDR3 reads CASKFQRGLTDTQYF. The CDR3 DNA is TGTGCCAGCAAATTCCAGCGGGGGCTCACAGATACGCAGTATTTT.